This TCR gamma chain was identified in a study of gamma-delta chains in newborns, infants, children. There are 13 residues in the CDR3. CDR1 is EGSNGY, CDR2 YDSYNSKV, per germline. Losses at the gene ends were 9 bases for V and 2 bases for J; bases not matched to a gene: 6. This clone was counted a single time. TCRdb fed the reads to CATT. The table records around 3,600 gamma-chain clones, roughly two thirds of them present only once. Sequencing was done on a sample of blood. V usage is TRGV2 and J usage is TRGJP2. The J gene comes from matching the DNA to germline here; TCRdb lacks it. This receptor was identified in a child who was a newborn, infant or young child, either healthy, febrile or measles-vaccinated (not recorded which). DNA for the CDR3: TGTGCCACCCTATTGAGTAGTGATTGGATCAAGACGTTT. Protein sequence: CATLLSSDWIKTF.